These 16 T cell receptor beta chains came from one sample sequenced in a study of CD8+ T cells in alopecia areata. Following RNA extraction, reverse transcription yielded cDNA that acted as the sequencing template. Assay: immunoSEQ multiplex PCR; the TCRdb copy retains only in-frame clones and omits some. The sample contains around 100,000 clones, approximately 52% of which appear only once. Material for sequencing was CD4+ T cells sorted from blood. All receptors derive from a human donor in good health.

J is TRBJ2-5 and V is TRBV29-1; 9 bases align to TRBD1. The ends lost 5 bases at V and 1 base at J; junction bases unmatched: 5. The CDR3 has 14 residues. Germline-derived CDR1 and CDR2 are SQVTM and ANQGSEA. In DNA, the CDR3 is TGCAGCGTTCGACCGGGACAGGGCCAAGAGACCCAGTACTTC. Encoded protein: CSVRPGQGQETQYF.

Concerning this clone itself: Other DNA sequences in this sample translate to the same CDR3. The J gene is TRBJ2-5, the V gene TRBV20-1; no clear D gene. This CDR3 has 10 amino acids. V lost 3 bases to trimming and J lost 5 bases, with 4 bases between them. From germline, CDR1 is DFQATT and CDR2 SNEGSKA (reference sequence). CDR3 protein: CSASTETQYF. In DNA, the CDR3 is TGCAGTGCTAGCACTGAGACCCAGTACTTC.

This chain uses TRBV4-3 with TRBJ2-3, with 7 bases aligning to TRBD1. CDR3 size: 18 residues. The germline V gene has CDR1 LGHNA and CDR2 YSLEER. Unmatched junction bases numbered 12, after V lost 0 bases and J lost 3 bases. The CDR3 sequence is CASSQERNRGSITDTQYF. In DNA, the CDR3 is TGCGCCAGCAGCCAAGAGCGGAACAGGGGTTCAATAACAGATACGCAGTATTTT.

The chain has TRBV5-6 and TRBJ2-3; TRBD2 agrees at 7 bases. The CDR3 consists of 16 residues. The V and J ends lost 6 bases and 0 bases, in that order; junction bases with no gene match: 10. Germline V gene sequence: CDR1 SGHDT, CDR2 YYEEEE. The DNA of the CDR3 is TGTGCCAGCATCAAATTCGCGGGGGAAAGCACAGATACGCAGTATTTT. Protein: CASIKFAGESTDTQYF.

V gene TRBV18 combines with J gene TRBJ2-5, with D unresolved. Trimming pared 4 bases from V and 5 bases from J, leaving 8 bases between. Germline V gives CDR1 KGHSH, CDR2 LQKENI. This CDR3 has 12 residues. The CDR3 loop reads CASSQTPETQYF. CDR3 DNA sequence: TGTGCCAGCTCACAGACCCCGGAGACCCAGTACTTC.

This clone was counted between two and nine times. This rearrangement joins TRBV6-5 to TRBJ1-2; TRBD1 agrees at 7 bases. CDR3 length: 14 amino acids. CDR1 and CDR2 (germline): MNHEY, SVGAGI. V trimming: 10 bases; J trimming: 4 bases; junction bases outside the gene matches: 12. The CDR3 nucleotides read TGTGCCACCGGAAAACAGGGGCCAGGCTATGGCTACACCTTC. Translating gives CATGKQGPGYGYTF.

This clone has just a few counts. This chain links TRBV4-3 with TRBJ2-3, with TRBD2 as a possible D gene (5 bases). The germline CDR1 and CDR2 sequences are LGHNA and YSLEER. Trimming took 4 bases from V and 1 from J, leaving 12 bases between them. The CDR3 extends over 15 amino acids. The CDR3 DNA reads as TGCGCCAGCAGCCGAGGGAGTGTACGCACAGATACGCAGTATTTT. Amino acids: CASSRGSVRTDTQYF.

The chain carries TRBV11-2 and TRBJ2-5; D unclear. V lost 7 bases to trimming and J lost 4 bases, with 13 bases between them. This CDR3 has 13 amino acids. Germline loops: CDR1 SGHAT, CDR2 FQNNGV. The CDR3: CASKLGTGETQYF. The CDR3 nucleotides are TGTGCCAGCAAGTTGGGAACTGGAGAGACCCAGTACTTC.

The DNA of the CDR3 is TGCGCCAGCAGCCAAGGAGGGCTTGGGGGAGGCTATGGCTACACCTTC. It specifies CASSQGGLGGGYGYTF. The chain recombines TRBV4-1 with TRBJ1-2, with D maybe TRBD1 (5 bases). The CDR3 runs 16 residues. CDR1 and CDR2 from the germline V gene are MGHRA and YSYEKL. V was trimmed by 1 base and J by 4 bases, leaving 16 bases between them.

V usage is TRBV30 and J usage is TRBJ2-5, with TRBD2 identical over 8 bases. Germline assignment: CDR1 GTSNPN and CDR2 SVGIG (reference sequence). Germline trimming cut 3 bases from V and 4 bases from J; bases unmatched to any gene: 4. The CDR3 has 13 amino acids. CDR3 nucleotide sequence: TGTGCCTGGAGCGGGGGGGTCCCAGAGACCCAGTACTTC. This encodes CAWSGGVPETQYF.

In its sample, this clone was seen once. The chain carries TRBV29-1 and TRBJ2-1, with D maybe TRBD1 (5 bases). V gave up 6 bases and J gave up 7 bases, with 10 bases separating them. The germline CDR1 and CDR2 sequences are SQVTM and ANQGSEA. CDR3 length equals 11 residues. CDR3 DNA: TGCAGCGTCAATAGGGGTAATGAGCAGTTCTTC. This encodes CSVNRGNEQFF.

This chain uses TRBV12-5 with TRBJ1-5, with TRBD1 matching over 8 bases. The CDR3 totals 15 residues. Per the germline V gene, CDR1 is LGHNT and CDR2 is FRNRAP. Germline trimming cut 4 bases from V and 7 bases from J; bases unmatched to any gene: 9. The CDR3 region is CASGYPDRGAQPQHF. Here the CDR3 DNA reads TGTGCTAGTGGTTACCCCGACAGGGGAGCCCAGCCCCAGCATTTT.

This clone was recorded a few times. The chain is built from TRBV2 and TRBJ1-1; 7 bases line up with TRBD1. V trimming: 4 bases; J trimming: 4 bases; junction bases outside the gene matches: 9. This CDR3 spans 15 amino acids. In germline, CDR1 is SNHLY, CDR2 FYNNEI. The CDR3: CASSAVGGQFTEAFF. For the CDR3, the DNA is TGTGCCAGCAGTGCGGTGGGGGGACAGTTCACTGAAGCTTTCTTT.

This chain uses TRBV15 with TRBJ2-1, with 10 bases fitting TRBD1. The CDR3 is made up of 17 amino acids. Per the germline V gene, CDR1 is LNHNV and CDR2 is YYDKDF (reference sequence). After removal of 5 bases from V and 7 bases from J, the junction contained 14 bases not matched to a gene. The CDR3 sequence is CATSRGGDRGLWNEQFF. The DNA of the CDR3 is TGTGCCACCAGCCGCGGGGGAGACAGGGGGCTGTGGAATGAGCAGTTCTTC. The whole variable domain, remainder taken from reference TRBV15 and TRBJ2-1, is DAMVIQNPRYQVTQFGKPVTLSCSQTLNHNVMYWYQQKSSQAPKLLFHYYDKDFNNEADTPDNFQSRRPNTSFCFLDIRSPGLGDTAMYLCATSRGGDRGLWNEQFFGPGTRLTVL.

The chain carries TRBV4-3 and TRBJ2-5; tentatively, D is TRBD1 (6 bases). CDR3 length equals 14 residues. V was cut by 1 base and J by 0 bases, with 6 bases left in between. The germline V gene encodes CDR1 LGHNA and CDR2 YSLEER. The CDR3 nucleotides read TGCGCCAGCAGCCAAGGGACAGACCAAGAGACCCAGTACTTC. It yields the protein CASSQGTDQETQYF.

The chain links TRBV30 to TRBJ1-6; 7 nucleotides align to TRBD1. Germline V gives CDR1 GTSNPN, CDR2 SVGIG (reference sequence). The CDR3 is made up of 14 amino acids. Unmatched junction bases numbered 6, after V lost 4 bases and J lost 6 bases. DNA for the CDR3: TGTGCCTGGAAGGGGGCCTTTTTTAATTCACCCCTCCACTTT. Protein: CAWKGAFFNSPLHF.